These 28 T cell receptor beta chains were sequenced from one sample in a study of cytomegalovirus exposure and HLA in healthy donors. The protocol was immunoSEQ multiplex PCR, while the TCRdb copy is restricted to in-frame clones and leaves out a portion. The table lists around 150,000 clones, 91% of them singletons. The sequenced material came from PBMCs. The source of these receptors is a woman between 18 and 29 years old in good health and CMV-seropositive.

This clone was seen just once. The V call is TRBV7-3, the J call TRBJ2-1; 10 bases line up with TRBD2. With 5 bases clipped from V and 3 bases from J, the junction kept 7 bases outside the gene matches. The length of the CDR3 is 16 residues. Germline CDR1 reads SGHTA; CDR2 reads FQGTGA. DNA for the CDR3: TGTGCCAGCAGCCTCTTAGCGGGAGGAAGCTACAATGAGCAGTTCTTC. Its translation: CASSLLAGGSYNEQFF.

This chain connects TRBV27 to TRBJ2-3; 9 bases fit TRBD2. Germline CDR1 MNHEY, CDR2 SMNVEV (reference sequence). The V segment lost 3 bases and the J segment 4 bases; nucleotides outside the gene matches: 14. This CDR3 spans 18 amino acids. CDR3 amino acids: CASSFSKLAGDSADTQYF. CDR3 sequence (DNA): TGTGCCAGCAGTTTCTCCAAGTTAGCGGGAGACAGCGCAGATACGCAGTATTTT.

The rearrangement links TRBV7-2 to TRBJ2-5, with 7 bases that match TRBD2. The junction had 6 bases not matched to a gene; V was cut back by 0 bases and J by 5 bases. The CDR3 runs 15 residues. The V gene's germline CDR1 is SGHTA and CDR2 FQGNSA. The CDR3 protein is CASSLAGLGGETQYF. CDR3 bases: TGTGCCAGCAGCTTAGCGGGTCTGGGGGGGGAGACCCAGTACTTC.

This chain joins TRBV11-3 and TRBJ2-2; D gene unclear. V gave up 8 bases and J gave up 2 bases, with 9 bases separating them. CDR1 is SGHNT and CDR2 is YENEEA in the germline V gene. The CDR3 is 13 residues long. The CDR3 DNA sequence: TGTGCCAGCGGAGTATATAACACCGGGGAGCTGTTTTTT. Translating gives CASGVYNTGELFF.

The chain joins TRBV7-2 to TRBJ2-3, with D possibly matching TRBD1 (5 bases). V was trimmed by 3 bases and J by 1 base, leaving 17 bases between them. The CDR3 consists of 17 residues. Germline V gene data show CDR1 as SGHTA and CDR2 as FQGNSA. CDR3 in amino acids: CASSFFGEQGGTDTQYF. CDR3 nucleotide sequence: TGTGCCAGCAGCTTTTTCGGCGAGCAGGGCGGCACAGATACGCAGTATTTT.

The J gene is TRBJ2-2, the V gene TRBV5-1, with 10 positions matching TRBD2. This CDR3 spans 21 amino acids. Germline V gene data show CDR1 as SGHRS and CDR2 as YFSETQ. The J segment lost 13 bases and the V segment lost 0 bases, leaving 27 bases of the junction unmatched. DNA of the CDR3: TGCGCCAGCAGCTTGGGCGTCTTTCCGACAGGGGTCATCGGACTAGCGGAGGGGCTGTTTTTT. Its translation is CASSLGVFPTGVIGLAEGLFF.

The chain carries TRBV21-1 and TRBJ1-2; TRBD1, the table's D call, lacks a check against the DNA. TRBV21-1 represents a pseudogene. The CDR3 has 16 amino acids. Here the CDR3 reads CASSKLEGRGHYGYTF. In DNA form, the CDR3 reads TGTGCCAGCAGCAAACTCGAGGGCAGGGGGCACTATGGCTACACCTTC.

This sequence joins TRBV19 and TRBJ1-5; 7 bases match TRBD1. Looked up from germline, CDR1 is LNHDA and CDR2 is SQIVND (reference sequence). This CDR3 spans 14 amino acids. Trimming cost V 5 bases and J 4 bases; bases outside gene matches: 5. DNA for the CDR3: TGTGCCAGTAGTGTCCACAGGGGTAATCAGCCCCAGCATTTT. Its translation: CASSVHRGNQPQHF.

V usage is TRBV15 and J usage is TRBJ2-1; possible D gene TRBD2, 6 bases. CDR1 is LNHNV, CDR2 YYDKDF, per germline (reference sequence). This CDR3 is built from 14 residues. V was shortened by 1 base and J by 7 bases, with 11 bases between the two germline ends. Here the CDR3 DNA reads TGTGCCACCAGCAGAGCGGGAGCACTAAATGAGCAGTTCTTC. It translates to CATSRAGALNEQFF.

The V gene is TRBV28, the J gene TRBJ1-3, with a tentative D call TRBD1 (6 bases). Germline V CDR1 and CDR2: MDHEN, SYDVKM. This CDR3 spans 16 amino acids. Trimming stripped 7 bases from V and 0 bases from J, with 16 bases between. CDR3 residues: CASKAGVKSSGNTIYF. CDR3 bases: TGTGCCAGCAAGGCAGGGGTTAAAAGCTCTGGAAACACCATATATTTT.

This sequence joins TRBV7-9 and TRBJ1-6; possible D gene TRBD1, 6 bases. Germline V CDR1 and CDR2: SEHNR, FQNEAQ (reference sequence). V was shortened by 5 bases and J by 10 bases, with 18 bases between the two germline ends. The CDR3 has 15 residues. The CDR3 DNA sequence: TGTGCCAGCAGCCAATTTAGGGGGTCGGGCTCACCCCTCCACTTT. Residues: CASSQFRGSGSPLHF.

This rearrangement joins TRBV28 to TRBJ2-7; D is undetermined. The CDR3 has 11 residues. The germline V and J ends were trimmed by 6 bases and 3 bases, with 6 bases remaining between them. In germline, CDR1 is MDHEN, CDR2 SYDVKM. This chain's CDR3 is CASSSNYEQYF. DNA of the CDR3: TGTGCCAGCAGCTCTAACTACGAGCAGTACTTC.

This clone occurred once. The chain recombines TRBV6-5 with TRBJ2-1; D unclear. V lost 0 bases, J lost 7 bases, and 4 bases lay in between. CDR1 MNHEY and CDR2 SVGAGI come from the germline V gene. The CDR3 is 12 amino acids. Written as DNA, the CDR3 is TGTGCCAGCAGTTACTCCGCGAATGAGCAGTTCTTC. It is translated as CASSYSANEQFF.

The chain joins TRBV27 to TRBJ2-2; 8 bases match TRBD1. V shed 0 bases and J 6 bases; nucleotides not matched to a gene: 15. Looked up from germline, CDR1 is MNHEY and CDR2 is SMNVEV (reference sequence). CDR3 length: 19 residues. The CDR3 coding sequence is TGTGCCAGCAGTTTATCGCCAGGGGGCGCGGAGGGATACGCCGGGGAGCTGTTTTTT. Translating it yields CASSLSPGGAEGYAGELFF.

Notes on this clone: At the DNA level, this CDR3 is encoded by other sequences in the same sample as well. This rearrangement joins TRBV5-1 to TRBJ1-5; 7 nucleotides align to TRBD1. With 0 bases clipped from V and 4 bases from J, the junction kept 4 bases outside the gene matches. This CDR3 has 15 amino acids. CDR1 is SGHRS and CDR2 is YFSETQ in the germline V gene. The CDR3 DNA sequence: TGCGCCAGCAGCTTGGGGGACAGCCAAAATCAGCCCCAGCATTTT. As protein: CASSLGDSQNQPQHF.

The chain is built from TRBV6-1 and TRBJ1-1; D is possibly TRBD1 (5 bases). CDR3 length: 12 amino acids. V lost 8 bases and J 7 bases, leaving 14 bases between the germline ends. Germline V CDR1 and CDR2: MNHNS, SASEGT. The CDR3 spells CASFRWGDEAFF. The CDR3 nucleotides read TGTGCCAGCTTCCGTTGGGGGGATGAAGCTTTCTTT.

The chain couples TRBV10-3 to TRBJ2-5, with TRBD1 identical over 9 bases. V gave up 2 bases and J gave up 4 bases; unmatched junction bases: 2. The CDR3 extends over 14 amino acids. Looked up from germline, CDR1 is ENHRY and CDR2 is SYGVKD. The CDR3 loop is CAISETGGIETQYF. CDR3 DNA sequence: TGTGCCATCAGTGAGACAGGGGGCATAGAGACCCAGTACTTC.

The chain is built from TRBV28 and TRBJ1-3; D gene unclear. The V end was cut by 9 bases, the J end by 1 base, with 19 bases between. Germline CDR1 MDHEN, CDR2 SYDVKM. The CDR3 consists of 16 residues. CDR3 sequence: CASNTHSLESGNTIYF. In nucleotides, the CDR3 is TGTGCCAGTAATACCCACTCCCTGGAGTCTGGAAACACCATATATTTT.

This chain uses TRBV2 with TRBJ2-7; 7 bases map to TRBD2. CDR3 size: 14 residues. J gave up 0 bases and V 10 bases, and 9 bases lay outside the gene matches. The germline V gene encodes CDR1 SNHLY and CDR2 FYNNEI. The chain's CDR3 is CATGVGGSSYEQYF. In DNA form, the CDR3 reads TGTGCCACGGGTGTGGGGGGGAGCTCCTACGAGCAGTACTTC.

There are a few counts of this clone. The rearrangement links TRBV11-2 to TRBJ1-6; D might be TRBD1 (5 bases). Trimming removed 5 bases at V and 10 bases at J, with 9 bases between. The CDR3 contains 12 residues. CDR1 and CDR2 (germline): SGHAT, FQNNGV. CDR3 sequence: CASSQRGSPLHF. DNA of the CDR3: TGTGCCAGCAGCCAACGGGGGTCACCCCTCCACTTT. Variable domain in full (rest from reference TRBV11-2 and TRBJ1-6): EAGVAQSPRYKIIEKRQSVAFWCNPISGHATLYWYQQILGQGPKLLIQFQNNGVVDDSQLPKDRFSAERLKGVDSTLKIQPAKLEDSAVYLCASSQRGSPLHFGNGTRLTVT.

The CDR3 protein is CASSIVGNLGKGYEQYF. The DNA of the CDR3 is TGTGCCAGTAGTATAGTGGGAAACCTCGGGAAGGGCTACGAGCAGTACTTC. The chain joins TRBV19 to TRBJ2-7, with TRBD2 as a possible D gene (5 bases). The germline V and J ends were trimmed by 1 base and 3 bases, with 19 bases remaining between them. Per germline, CDR1 LNHDA and CDR2 SQIVND (reference sequence). The CDR3 covers 17 residues.

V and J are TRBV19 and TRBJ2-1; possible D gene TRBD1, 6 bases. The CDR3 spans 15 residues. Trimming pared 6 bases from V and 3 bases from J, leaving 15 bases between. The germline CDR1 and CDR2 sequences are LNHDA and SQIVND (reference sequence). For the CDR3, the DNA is TGTGCCAGTAGCAAGACGGACAGTCGCTACAATGAGCAGTTCTTC. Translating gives CASSKTDSRYNEQFF.

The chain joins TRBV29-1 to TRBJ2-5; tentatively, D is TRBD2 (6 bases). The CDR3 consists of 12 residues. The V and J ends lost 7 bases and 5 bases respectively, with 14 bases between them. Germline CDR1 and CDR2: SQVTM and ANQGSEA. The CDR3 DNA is TGCAGCGGCATGACTAGTCAGGAGACCCAGTACTTC. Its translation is CSGMTSQETQYF.

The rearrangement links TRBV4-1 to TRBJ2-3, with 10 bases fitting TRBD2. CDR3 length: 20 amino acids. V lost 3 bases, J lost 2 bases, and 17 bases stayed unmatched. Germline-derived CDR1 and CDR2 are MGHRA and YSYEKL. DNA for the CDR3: TGCGCCAGCAGCCACTACAAGGGGCGGCAGCGGGGGGGGAACACAGATACGCAGTATTTT. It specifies CASSHYKGRQRGGNTDTQYF.

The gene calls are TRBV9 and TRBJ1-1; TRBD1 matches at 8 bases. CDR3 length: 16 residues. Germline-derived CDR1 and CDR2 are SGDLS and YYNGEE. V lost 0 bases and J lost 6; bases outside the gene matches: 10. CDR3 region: CASSVADSGQGSEAFF. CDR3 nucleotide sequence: TGTGCCAGCAGCGTAGCAGATTCCGGACAGGGTTCTGAAGCTTTCTTT.

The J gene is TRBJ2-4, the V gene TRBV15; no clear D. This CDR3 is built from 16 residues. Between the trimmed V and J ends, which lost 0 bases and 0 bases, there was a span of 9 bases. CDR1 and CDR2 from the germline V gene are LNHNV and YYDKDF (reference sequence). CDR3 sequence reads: CATSREGGLAKNIQYF. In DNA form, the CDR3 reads TGTGCCACCAGCAGAGAAGGCGGCCTAGCCAAAAACATTCAGTACTTC.

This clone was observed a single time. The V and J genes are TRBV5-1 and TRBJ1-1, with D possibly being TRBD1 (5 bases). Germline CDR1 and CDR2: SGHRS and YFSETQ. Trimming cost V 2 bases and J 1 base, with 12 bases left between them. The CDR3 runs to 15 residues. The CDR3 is CASSLSRQSNTEAFF. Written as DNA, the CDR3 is TGCGCCAGCAGCTTAAGCCGACAGTCGAACACTGAAGCTTTCTTT.

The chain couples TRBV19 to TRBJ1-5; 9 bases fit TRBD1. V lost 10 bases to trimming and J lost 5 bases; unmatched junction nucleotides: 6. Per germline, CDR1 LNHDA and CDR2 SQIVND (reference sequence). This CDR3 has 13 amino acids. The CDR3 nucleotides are TGTGCCACCCGCCGGACAGGGGATCAGCCCCAGCATTTT. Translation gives CATRRTGDQPQHF.